This TCR beta chain was sequenced for a study of shared clonotypes between healthy human individuals. Looked up from germline, CDR1 is MGHDK and CDR2 is SYGVNS. CDR3 length: 14 amino acids. The V gene lost 2 bases and the J gene lost 10 bases, with 12 bases spanning the gap. At the deep level, the assay was run. The unsorted PBMC sample used ten immunoSEQ deep assay plates. The assay was immunoSEQ multiplex PCR, and TCRdb's table has in-frame clones only and misses some. The repertoire holds 470,000 or so clones, with about 85% as singletons. General study findings and limits: With few donors, the genetic and exposure-history diversity represented was limited.

As for this clone: Its specificity is unknown.

The TCR originated in a woman in her thirties or forties in good health. Some clones in this sample may be carry-over from other donors' samples. The specimen was PBMCs. This chain uses TRBV25-1 with TRBJ1-6; D unresolved. The CDR3 DNA reads as TGTGCCAGCAGTGAACCCGGCGGGTACTCACCCCTCCACTTT. Its protein product is CASSEPGGYSPLHF.